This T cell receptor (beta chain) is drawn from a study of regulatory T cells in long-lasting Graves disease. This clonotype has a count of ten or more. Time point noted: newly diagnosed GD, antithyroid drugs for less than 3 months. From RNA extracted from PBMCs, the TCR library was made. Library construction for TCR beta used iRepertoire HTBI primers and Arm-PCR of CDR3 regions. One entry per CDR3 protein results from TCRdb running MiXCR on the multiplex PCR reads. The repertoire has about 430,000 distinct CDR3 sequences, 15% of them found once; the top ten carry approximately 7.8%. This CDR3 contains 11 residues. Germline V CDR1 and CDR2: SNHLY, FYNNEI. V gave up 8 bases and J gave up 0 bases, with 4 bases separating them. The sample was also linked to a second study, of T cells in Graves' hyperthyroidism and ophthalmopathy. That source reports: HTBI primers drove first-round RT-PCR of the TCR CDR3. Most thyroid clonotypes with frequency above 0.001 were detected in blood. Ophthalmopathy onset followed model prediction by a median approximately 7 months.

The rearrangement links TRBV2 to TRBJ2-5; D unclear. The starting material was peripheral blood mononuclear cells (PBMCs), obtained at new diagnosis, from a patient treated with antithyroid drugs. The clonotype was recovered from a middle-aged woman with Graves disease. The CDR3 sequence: CASGYQETQYF. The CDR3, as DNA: TGTGCCAGCGGGTACCAAGAGACCCAGTACTTC.